The T cell receptor beta chain under discussion was sequenced for a study of T-cell reconstitution after alpha-beta-depleted transplantation in children. Study-wide findings and caveats: Alpha-beta T cells about two months after transplant reportedly derived from several hundred expanded graft clones. From surviving recipient T cells and thymic progenitors came the high day-60 TCRbeta diversity observed in some patients. A year had passed since transplant, and T-cell counts and diversity by then came mostly from newly produced T cells.

In germline, CDR1 is SGHRS, CDR2 YFSETQ. Losses at the gene ends were 3 bases for V and 2 bases for J; bases not matched to a gene: 4. The CDR3 consists of 14 residues. Unique molecular identifiers were used in preparing the TCRbeta library. TCRdb analysed the PCR reads with MiXCR anew, one entry per CDR3 protein. The top ten hold 0.79% of the sample, which has around 700,000 distinct CDR3 sequences, approximately 14% seen once. This clonotype was seen many times. Its matching antigen is unknown. The sequence came from a girl aged 2 to 10 with congenital amegakaryocytic thrombocytopenia, due to receive a stem cell transplant. The chain links TRBV5-1 to TRBJ2-5; 7 nucleotides align to TRBD1. Sequences were derived from PBMCs, sampled before TCRalphabeta/CD19-depleted stem cell transplant. The CDR3, as DNA: TGCGCCAGCAGCTACGGGACAGCGCAAGAGACCCAGTACTTC. It specifies CASSYGTAQETQYF. The full variable domain, completed using reference TRBV5-1 and TRBJ2-5, is KAGVTQTPRYLIKTRGQQVTLSCSPISGHRSVSWYQQTPGQGLQFLFEYFSETQRNKGNFPGRFSGRQFSNSRSEMNVSTLELGDSALYLCASSYGTAQETQYFGPGTRLLVL.